The present T cell receptor (beta chain) was sequenced within a study of OX40 agonist ivuxolimab in advanced cancers. For the wider study: Ivuxolimab, which targeted the costimulatory receptor OX40 (CD134), was an agonistic, fully human IgG2 monoclonal antibody. The monotherapy dose-escalation portion (N of about 50 patients) of the phase I ivuxolimab trial is reported in the paper. Prior anti-PD-1, anti-PD-L1 or anti-CTLA-4 therapy was permitted, and checkpoint inhibitors had been received by less than 45% of dose-escalation patients. In the dose-escalation cohort, more than 75% of patients were male, and the mean age was roughly 60 years, with a range of about 23 to 85. Among the roughly 52 dose-escalation patients, some 20 had hepatocellular carcinoma, 15 or so melanoma, 9 renal cell carcinoma and 9 head and neck cancer. The purpose of peripheral TCRbeta sequencing was to test whether ivuxolimab changed TCR sequence diversity and led to clonal T-cell expansion. Intravenous ivuxolimab was administered to patients every 2 weeks at six dose levels: 0.01, 0.1, 0.3, 1.5, 3 and 10 mg/kg. Three dose-escalation patients achieved partial responses, one with hepatocellular carcinoma and two with cutaneous melanoma. What the work shows at the level of the full study, not this receptor alone: After ivuxolimab, expanded clones were on average more numerous among CD8+ T cells than among CD4+ T cells. Which antigens the clonally expanded peripheral T cells were specific for was not determined. Clonal expansion of both CD4+ and CD8+ blood T cells was observed from baseline to week 6 at doses 0.1 to 3.0 mg/kg. In partial responders in the 0.1-3.0 mg/kg groups, normalized peripheral clonal expansion was found to be among the lowest, especially among CD8+ T cells. Low levels of normalized T-cell clonal expansion were also seen in some patients who did not respond.

This clone appeared once. Its antigen specificity is not known. No much larger clone exists at a distance of one base, and base qualities are not known. Looking up the germline V gene yields CDR1 SNHLY and CDR2 FYNNEI. V and J are truncated by 6 bases and 3 bases respectively, leaving an intervening sequence of 20 bases. The CDR3 sequence holds 16 residues, the cysteine and phenylalanine included. The DNA shown is the 48-base CDR3, in frame from base 1. Patients with a history of autoimmune disease or receiving systemic immunosuppression were excluded from the trial. In every dose cohort, peripheral blood was drawn for TCR sequencing at baseline, cycle 4 day 1, and cycle 7 day 1. Samples came from an open-label, multicenter, first-in-human phase I dose-escalation trial of ivuxolimab. Adults with locally advanced or metastatic melanoma, renal cell, hepatocellular, or head and neck squamous cell carcinoma were enrolled in the trial. Before TCR sequencing, CD4+ T cells and CD8+ T cells were sorted from peripheral blood as separate populations.

For sequencing of the TCRbeta CDR3 region, genomic DNA was extracted from the sorted cells. The immunoSEQ Assay was used to sequence the TCRbeta CDR3 regions. This is the immuneACCESS table as TCRdb keeps it, with only in-frame sequences that have V and J called. A part of the clones is gone; compared with another copy, unresolved V genes explain less than half, and the rest is unexplained. The sample records tens of thousands of clones, approximately 84% of which are singletons. The ten largest make up approximately 7% of the sample. The chain is encoded by TRBV2 joined to TRBJ1-1, and perhaps TRBD1 as D gene, on 5 matching bases. This sequence was found in an adult with an advanced solid tumor such as melanoma, head and neck, liver or kidney cancer. The specimen was CD4+ or CD8+ T cells sorted from blood, collected in a trial of the OX40 agonist ivuxolimab. The CDR3 has the sequence CASRGVVEEKDTEAFF. The bases read TGTGCCAGCAGGGGGGTGGTGGAGGAGAAGGACACTGAAGCTTTCTTT. With all but the CDR3 taken from the reference TRBV2 and TRBJ1-1 genes, the full variable domain is: EPEVTQTPSHQVTQMGQEVILRCVPISNHLYFYWYRQILGQKVEFLVSFYNNEISEKSEIFDDQFSVERPDGSNFTLKIRSTKLEDSAMYFCASRGVVEEKDTEAFFGQGTRLTVV.